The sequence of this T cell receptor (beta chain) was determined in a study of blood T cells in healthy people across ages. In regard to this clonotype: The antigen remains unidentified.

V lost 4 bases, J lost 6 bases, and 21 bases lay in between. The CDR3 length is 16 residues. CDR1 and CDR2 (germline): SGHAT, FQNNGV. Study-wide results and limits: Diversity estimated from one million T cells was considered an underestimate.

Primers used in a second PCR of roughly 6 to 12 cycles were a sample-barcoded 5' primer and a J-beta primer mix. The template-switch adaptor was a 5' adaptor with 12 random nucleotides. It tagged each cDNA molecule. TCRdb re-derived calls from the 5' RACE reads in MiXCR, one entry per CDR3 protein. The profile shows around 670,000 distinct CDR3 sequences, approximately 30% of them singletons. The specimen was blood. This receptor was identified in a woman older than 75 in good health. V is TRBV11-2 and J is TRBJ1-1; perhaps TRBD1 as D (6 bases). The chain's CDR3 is CASSSLIRGASAEAFF. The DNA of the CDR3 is TGTGCCAGCAGCTCTCTGATCCGGGGGGCAAGCGCTGAAGCTTTCTTT.